This paragraph reports one T cell receptor beta chain. This clone's antigen is unknown. No much larger clone exists at a distance of one base, and base qualities are not known. The Quick-DNA Microprep Kit was used to extract genomic DNA from the sorted cells. Amplification of TCRbeta DNA was done with the immunoSEQ hsTCRbeta kit, following the protocol from the manufacturer. TCRbeta libraries were sequenced on an Illumina MiSeq instrument. For the original study's pipeline: Following removal of out-of-frame sequences, 2.3 million or so distinct TCRbeta sequences were retained, with an average of about 63,000 per individual. Each individual was scored using the number of around 180 previously reported CMV-associated TCRbeta sequences that the individual carried and the total number of productive distinct TCRbeta sequences. A beta-binomial model was reimplemented in Python, and random forests from scikit-learn, run with default parameters, were trained on data from the US cohort. Classifier performance on the Belgian cohort was reported as the median AUC with percentile confidence intervals calculated over 10,000 bootstrap iterations. Drawn from immuneACCESS, this table holds only the in-frame rearrangements with V and J called that TCRdb kept. Clones are partly lost; checked studies trace under half to an unresolved V gene and leave the rest unexplained. V and J calls and clone size are given by that table; D and trimming were obtained from the DNA. For this sample there are 75,000 to 90,000 clones; about 85% appear just once. Around 0.78% of the sample belongs to the ten largest clones.

Including the terminal cysteine and phenylalanine, the CDR3 comprises 13 residues. CDR3 DNA only is kept here, 39 bases in frame from base 1. The germline V gene (reference sequence) gives CDR1 as GTSNPN and CDR2 as SVGIG. Ends trimmed: V by 3 bases, J by 10 bases; bases unmatched to a gene: 11. A FACSAria II was used to sort memory CD4+ T cells, defined as single viable CD3+CD4+CD8-CD45RO+ cells. CMV serostatus was determined using a Roche Elecsys assay that detects serum IgG against CMV pp150, pp28, p38 and p52. After thawing, total CD4+ T cells were enriched by positive selection with CD4 magnetic microbeads. Samples originated from another study that specifically interrogated the CD4+ T cell memory repertoire. Peripheral blood mononuclear cells were isolated and cryopreserved according to standard operating procedures, and serum was stored at -80 degrees C. The staining used CD3-PerCP (BW264/56), CD4-APC (RPA-T4), CD45RO-PE (UCHT1) and CD8-Pacific Orange (3B5) antibodies, and Sytox blue was used to exclude non-viable cells.

This specimen comes from a study of memory CD4+ T cells and cytomegalovirus serostatus (dated by TCRdb to the late 2010s). Broadly, across the study: The cohort included approximately 35 healthy adults from Belgium, of whom 9 were CMV seropositive and 24 were CMV seronegative. To replicate a published TCR-based CMV serostatus classifier, the study sequenced CD4+ memory TCRbeta repertoires from a Belgian cohort whose cytomegalovirus serostatus was known.

Study-level results and caveats: On the Belgian cohort, the classifier built on the original framework reached a median bootstrapped AUC of nearly 0.96, with a 95% CI of 0.76-1.00. The results were read as suggesting that the CMV-associated TCR signature is, for the most part, present in the CD4+ memory repertoire. Of about 180 previously reported CMV-associated TCRbeta sequences, approximately 64 appeared in the CD4+ memory repertoires, each in one to five individuals. Only CD4+CD45RO+ memory cells were sequenced, in contrast to the original study, in which naive and memory CD4+ and CD8+ populations were covered. CMV serostatus prediction reached a median bootstrapped AUC of 0.95 with the original framework and just over 0.9 with a US-trained random forest.

This chain joins TRBV30 to TRBJ1-2, with TRBD1 matching 7 junction bases. Sample: memory CD4+ T cells from blood. This receptor was obtained from an adult in good health and CMV-seronegative. The CDR3 sequence is CAWRLGQVGTYTF. The DNA is TGTGCCTGGAGGCTAGGACAGGTGGGAACCTACACCTTC.